The clone carrying this TCR beta chain was detected a few times. This sample is part of a study of naive and memory T cell subsets. An equimolar mix of two oligonucleotides served as the beta constant-region primer for TRBC1 and TRBC2. Four rounds of PCR amplified the ligated cDNA using nested alpha and beta constant-region primers plus SP2. TCRdb analysed the UMI-ligation and nested PCR reads with MiXCR anew, one entry per CDR3 protein. This repertoire shows roughly 98,000 distinct CDR3 sequences, about 7% found once; its top ten account for over 1.5%. Between the trimmed V and J ends, which lost 4 bases and 0 bases, there was a span of 10 bases. CDR1 and CDR2 from the germline V gene are SGHRS and YFSETQ. The CDR3 is 14 residues long.

The sequencing input was central memory CD4+ T cells from blood. This TCR was sampled from a human donor in good health. This rearrangement joins TRBV5-1 to TRBJ1-1, with a tentative D call TRBD1 (5 bases). In DNA, the CDR3 is TGCGCCAGCAGCGGGGGACTGCTGAACACTGAAGCTTTCTTT. Protein product: CASSGGLLNTEAFF.